Sequencing of this T cell receptor beta chain was carried out in a study of blood T cell repertoires in COVID-19 (TCRdb year 2020). Concerning the study at large: The collaborator samples originated in the United States, Italy and Spain and spanned the acute and convalescent phases of COVID-19. The dataset comprised deeply sampled blood TCRbeta repertoires from subjects exposed to, actively infected with, or recovered from COVID-19. A de-identified subject ID, COVID-19 status, age in years and sex were almost always included in the sample metadata. The repertoires were released in a freely available public database intended as a resource for research on the immune response to SARS-CoV-2. The prospective study material was composed of cDNA or gDNA derived from T cells, B-cell-depleted T cells, or PBMCs. Where available, HLA class I and class II types were taken from metadata supplied by the sample provider and were not determined by assay-based typing. Samples came from the ongoing ImmuneRACE study (first 160 participants) plus 1,254 subjects from 6 global collaborators.

Details on this clone: Its antigen target is currently unknown. Base qualities are not recorded, but no much larger clone differs from it by a single base.

There are 14 amino acids in the CDR3, from cysteine to phenylalanine inclusive. Only CDR3 DNA is held: 42 bases, read in frame from base 1. Compared with germline, V lacks 4 bases and J lacks 6 bases; bases without a gene match: 8. CDR1 and CDR2, looked up from the germline V gene, are MNHEY and SVGAGI. Enrolling through a virtual design, the prospective study's participants ranged in age from roughly 18 to 100 years and lived across more than 20 United States geographic areas. Cohort assignment in the prospective study relied on participant-reported clinical history from a screening survey and a study questionnaire. Recovered participants in ImmuneRACE Cohort 3 were defined by two consecutive negative NP/OP PCR tests, clearance by a healthcare professional, or resolution of symptoms. In the prospective study, mobile phlebotomists collected whole blood, serum and a nasopharyngeal or oropharyngeal swab from each participant. Participants in the prospective study had the option to provide additional blood draws and questionnaires over a roughly 2-month period. Blood samples from the prospective study were shipped frozen or at room temperature prior to DNA extraction.

TCRbeta CDR3 regions were amplified from genomic DNA using the immunoSEQ Assay, a bias-controlled multiplex PCR. The original methods were these. Within the assay, amplification of reference gene primers was used to estimate how many nucleated cells each sample contained. To quantify the absolute abundance of each unique TCRbeta CDR3 rearrangement, sequence reads were collapsed and filtered. For each sample, productive Simpson clonality was calculated as the square root of Simpson's diversity index over productive rearrangements. The table was pulled from immuneACCESS by TCRdb, which kept in-frame rearrangements only. Such tables lose some clones; where checked, under half of the loss comes from unresolved V genes, and the rest has no known cause. That table furnishes V, J and clone size, whereas the DNA furnished D and trimming. In this sample the table shows fewer than 350,000 clones, 85% of which occur a single time. Clones ranked in the top ten supply 2% to 3% of the sample.

On the study overall, not on this receptor specifically: How much clinical and demographic metadata was included differed by source and by participant, and the metadata was provided uncurated.

This TCR was recovered from a woman aged 50 to 60 who had recovered from COVID-19. Sample: PBMCs or T cells enriched from blood (not recorded which). The chain is made from TRBV6-5 and TRBJ1-1, and TRBD1 matches 7 of the central bases. For the CDR3, the sequence is CASSWGRGLPEAFF. In nucleotide form, the sequence is TGTGCCAGCAGTTGGGGCAGGGGGTTGCCTGAAGCTTTCTTT.